Described below is a single TCR beta chain sequence and its context. Its specific antigen is unknown. Base qualities are not provided; no much larger clone lies one nucleotide away. The protocol used for the library was the immunoSEQ multiplex PCR assay. A mixture of 60 forward primers for TCR Vbeta segments and 13 reverse primers for TCR Jbeta segments was used in the multiplex PCR. The CDR3 region of rearranged TCR beta genes was amplified from genomic DNA with a multiplex PCR assay. The amplified TCR beta libraries were sequenced on the Illumina HiSeq System as 87-base-pair reads. As for the authors' bioinformatics: In a later analysis, roughly 80 million unique TCR beta chains were counted across the 666 repertoires, and roughly 11 million of these chains were shared by at least two donors. Raw reads were error-corrected and collapsed into unique sequences with a nearest-neighbor algorithm that merged closely related sequences to remove PCR and sequencing errors. To assign V, D and J gene segments, CDR3 sequences were aligned to IMGT reference sequences. For a sequence to be retained, a match of at least six nucleotides was required to both a V gene segment and a J gene segment. A rearrangement counted as productive if the CDR3 had no stop codons and remained in frame with V and J, and every other rearrangement counted as non-productive. CDR3 was defined by IMGT convention, running from the second conserved V-encoded cysteine to the conserved J-encoded phenylalanine. The earlier analysis of roughly 590 of the donors excluded any sequence lacking an unambiguous match to a single V gene segment. An earlier analysis of over 450 of the donors classified V segments as functional when productive rearrangements were above 56.7% and as segregating when the standard deviation between donors was above 5%. To diagnose cytomegalovirus status from the catalog of TCR beta chain sequences, a statistical classification framework was built. In a later analysis, V and J genes were assigned by comparing TCR nucleotide sequences against IMGT/GENE-DB human TR gene sequences. The TCRdist pipeline was used in a later analysis to assign CDR3 sequences and most-parsimonious VDJ recombination scenarios. In a later analysis, every TCR beta chain was defined by the combination of its CDR3 amino acid sequence and its V-gene family, and reads without a unique V-gene family were dropped. To address suspected cross-contamination and a sequencing artifact, a later analysis removed roughly 640 highly shared, low-generation-probability nucleotide sequences. A later analysis calculated a clonal expansion index for each public chain from normalized within-repertoire ranks of inferred template counts. Generation probabilities in a later analysis came from a VDJ recombination model fitted to out-of-frame rearrangements, and those results were checked against IGoR. In a later analysis, TCR-TCR, TCR-HLA and TCR-CMV co-occurrence was scored with hypergeometric tests, and a repertoire-size bias correction was applied to TCR pairs. To estimate false discovery rates, a later analysis permuted the HLA or CMV assignments 20 times. In a later analysis, co-occurring TCRs were grouped using DBSCAN, with TCRdist sequence similarity added in when clustering inside HLA-allele-positive subsets. Repertoires with fewer than 30,000 or more than 120,000 public chains, plus five repertoires with anomalous nucleotide sharing, were excluded from co-occurrence clustering. Held by TCRdb, this immuneACCESS table contains in-frame sequences only and omits some clones. Under half of the omission traces to an unresolved V gene where checked; the cause of the rest is unknown. The DNA gave D and trimming, while V, J and clone size come from that table. This sample comprises 130,000 to 150,000 clones, more than 60% of them detected only once. The top ten clones comprise 2.8% of the sample.

The sample comes from a study of cytomegalovirus exposure and HLA in healthy donors (dated by TCRdb to about 2017). A note on the overall study: An earlier analysis of roughly 630 of the donors reported approximately 300 Gb of sequence data and approximately 110 million unique TCR beta sequences from some 180 million T cells. An early release covering roughly 600 HLA-typed donors comprised approximately 290 gigabases of sequencing data and roughly 86 million unique TCR sequences. Among the roughly 400 genotyped donors, under 90% belonged to the genetic ancestry cluster associated with self-reported Caucasian donors. The aim of the study was to test whether cataloging public T cell receptors could identify signatures of past pathogen exposure. The study used immunosequencing to profile the T cell repertoires of around 600 subjects and linked those repertoires to cytomegalovirus serostatus. In addition to the first cohort of roughly 670 subjects, a separate validation cohort of over 90 different subjects was used. To predict cytomegalovirus infection status, the study combined high-throughput TCR immunosequencing, statistical association of individual TCRs with disease status, and machine learning. A later analysis re-analyzed previously published TCR beta repertoires from approximately 700 donors and added high-resolution HLA genotyping to study TCR occurrence patterns. In the later analysis, no new phenotypic data were used to find candidate immune exposures; instead, reliance was placed on TCR beta sequences and their occurrence across donors. An earlier analysis of around 580 of the donors used high-throughput TCR beta sequencing to judge whether each TCR beta V gene segment behaved as functional or pseudogenic. Donor age, sex, ethnicity and CMV serostatus were collected together with the repertoire data. A later genetic analysis used genome-wide SNP genotypes for about 65% of the 666 donors, treating that subset as a discovery cohort. Every discovery cohort repertoire had been produced on one sequencing platform. HLA typing included class I and class II loci at four-digit resolution. Typing coverage varied by locus: roughly 620-640 donors for A, B, C, DRB1 and DQB1; approximately 500 for DQA1; more than 600 for DPA1; roughly 450 for DPB1. Roughly 5 DR-DQ haplotypes were treated as single units for association and clustering because of strong linkage in the cohort. Among about 410 genotyped donors of the cohort, an average of approximately 240,000 unique TCR beta nucleotide sequences was sequenced per donor, of which approximately 19% were non-productive. The full study reports these points: Because the 87-base-pair reads could not distinguish some IMGT-functional V segments, including TRBV6-2 and TRBV6-3, those segments were excluded. V-gene and J-gene trimming of TCR beta chains was associated with a missense DCLRE1C variant in a later genetic analysis, and the association was replicated in an independent cohort. A later analysis found that TCR association rates varied across HLA loci, with DRB1 alleles showing the most associated TCRs and HLA-C alleles the fewest. According to a later analysis, parvovirus B19, influenza, CMV and Epstein-Barr virus appeared linked to several top co-occurrence clusters. Compared with equally common non-associated chains, HLA-associated TCR beta chains in a later analysis were more clonally expanded and had lower generation probabilities. The earlier analysis of approximately 590 of the donors excluded roughly 17 rarely observed V segments, including chromosome 9 orphons, because counts were too low. In an earlier analysis of about 550 of the donors, most TCR beta V segments were observed in productive rearrangements about 87% or about 30% of the time, broadly matching IMGT annotations. According to a later genetic analysis, donors in an Asian-associated ancestry cluster had fewer N-insertions in productive TCRs than the roughly 660-donor mean. At a false discovery rate of 0.05, a later analysis linked approximately 18,000 TCR beta sequences to specific HLA alleles. Only TCR beta chains were sequenced in this cohort, and the absence of alpha or paired-chain data limited detectable features. Cytomegalovirus status was reported to be diagnosed by the classifier with high specificity and sensitivity in both the original and validation cohorts. While some public TCRs were present in many individuals, most TCR sequences turned up only very rarely across donors. In vitro tests confirmed that a few of the cytomegalovirus-associated TCR beta chains recognize cytomegalovirus antigens. A further reported finding was that TCR beta sequences accurately predicted the HLA-A and HLA-B alleles for most subjects in the first cohort. Most CMV-associated TCR beta chains appeared to be HLA-restricted in a later analysis, and the HLA associations seemed to be driven largely by CMV exposure. Linkage disequilibrium might explain the correlated functional status among segregating V segments, but an unknown experimental factor could not be excluded. Because some donors lacked HLA typing at each locus, the association tests relied only on the typed subset. The study gave a list of about 160 TCR beta chains associated with cytomegalovirus. Immune exposure information for the cohort was limited to CMV serostatus. When HLA alleles, especially DR and DQ, strongly co-occurred, TCR associations were difficult to assign to individual alleles. Roughly uniform sequencing depth across donors was assumed in presence/absence analyses, although this assumption may not hold. A cluster of highly shared sequence variants was judged likely to represent a technical artifact of the sequencing pipeline. The authors suggested that the approach could potentially be generalized to other disease states and immunological phenotypes.

V has 3 bases trimmed and J has 4 bases trimmed; junction bases matching no gene number 3. Measured from the cysteine to the phenylalanine, the CDR3 is 14 residues long. CDR3 DNA is the only sequence kept; it has 42 bases, read in frame from the first base. Sequences LNHDA (CDR1) and SQIVND (CDR2) are obtained from the germline V gene (reference sequence). In total, just over 650 healthy bone marrow donors made up the cohort. Cohort members were all nominally healthy when sampled, although unrecorded immune exposures were likely present. The donor tested CMV seronegative, placing the donor among the 350 or so seronegative members of the cohort. Each donor provided a peripheral blood sample, and peripheral blood mononuclear cells were used for TCR beta sequencing. Genomic DNA was extracted from the blood cell samples with the Qiagen DNeasy Blood Extraction Kit.

The receptor was derived from a male donor in good health and CMV-seronegative. The sample comprised PBMCs. The V and J segments used are TRBV19 and TRBJ2-7; 10 bases in between match TRBD2. The DNA is as follows: TGTGCCAGTAGTATCTCTAGCGGGAGTTACGAGCAGTACTTC. This sequence encodes CASSISSGSYEQYF.